Listed below are T cell receptor beta chains from one sample, sequenced in a study of blood T cell repertoires in COVID-19. The method was immunoSEQ multiplex PCR; TCRdb's version includes in-frame clones alone and lacks a portion of them. Here the sample spans about 170,000 clones, around 84% being singletons. Sequenced: peripheral blood. These receptors were obtained from a woman older than 75 with COVID-19, enrolled during active disease. The CDR3 runs from the conserved cysteine through the conserved F or W. The order of the fields is V gene, clone size, CDR3 protein. Some rows have no size entry. The others give once, few or many, or a class for an expanded clone.

V: TRBV6-5; size: once; CDR3: CASSFGTEDEKLFF
V: TRBV4-2; size: NA; CDR3: CASSQSKQINEKLFF
V: TRBV4-3; size: NA; CDR3: CASSRGGTDTQYF
V: TRBV4-3; size: NA; CDR3: CASSHPGQGVLGYTF
V: TRBV6-5; size: NA; CDR3: CAGQDLLRGYTF
V: TRBV7-2; size: NA; CDR3: CASSSSPHNEQFF
V: TRBV7-2; size: NA; CDR3: CASSSRDRGEQYF
V: TRBV27; size: NA; CDR3: CASSLGLGGANNSPLHF
V: TRBV28; size: NA; CDR3: CASSLGGASSYGYTF
V: TRBV10-3; size: NA; CDR3: CAISPSGRDYEQYF
V: TRBV7-8; size: few; CDR3: CASSSTVNQPQHF
V: TRBV7-2; size: NA; CDR3: CASSLLRNTEAFF
V: TRBV19; size: NA; CDR3: CASSFPGPTEAFF
V: TRBV28; size: NA; CDR3: CASSSLRSGLSSYEQYF
V: TRBV7-8; size: NA; CDR3: CASSSRTATNEKLFF
V: TRBV19; size: NA; CDR3: CASSIGPSTDTQYF
V: TRBV5-1; size: NA; CDR3: CASSLGGGQRNEKLFF
V: TRBV7-6; size: NA; CDR3: CASSLGTGGIGETQYF
V: TRBV3-1/TRBV3-2; size: NA; CDR3: CASSQDLLNEQFF
V: TRBV25-1; size: NA; CDR3: CASSQRGFGQPQHF
V: TRBV5-1; size: NA; CDR3: CASSFADSTDTQYF
V: TRBV14; size: NA; CDR3: CASSQGGKERNEQFF
V: TRBV4-2; size: NA; CDR3: CASSQRLGNNEQFF
V: TRBV21-1; size: NA; CDR3: CASSKGVSGRGAGELFF
V: TRBV19; size: NA; CDR3: CASSSTGGSGYTF
V: TRBV5-1; size: NA; CDR3: CASSQGGLAGIGVSGANVLTF
V: TRBV5-6; size: NA; CDR3: CASSLVFEEGETQYF
V: TRBV5-1; size: NA; CDR3: CASSLSLAGGNGEQFF
V: TRBV9; size: NA; CDR3: CASSVSSVNTEAFF
V: TRBV28; size: NA; CDR3: CASSSRGTSGRYEQFF
V: TRBV5-1; size: NA; CDR3: CASSTDRGQETQYF
V: TRBV7-2; size: NA; CDR3: CASRDGRPPYEQYF
V: TRBV5-4; size: once; CDR3: CASSPNRDRSEQYF
V: TRBV7-9; size: NA; CDR3: CASSSHGAKETQYF
V: TRBV20-1; size: NA; CDR3: CSAQGNEQFF
V: TRBV12-3/TRBV12-4; size: NA; CDR3: CASTQDRDTEAFF
V: TRBV3-1/TRBV3-2; size: NA; CDR3: CASSFKVLAGQTTGELFF
V: TRBV25-1; size: NA; CDR3: CASRAGGVAYNSPLHF
V: TRBV19; size: NA; CDR3: CASSYASGRNGEQFF
V: TRBV6-5; size: NA; CDR3: CASSPGEGKTEAFF
V: TRBV12-5; size: NA; CDR3: CASAFGSGAPKNEQFF
V: TRBV2; size: NA; CDR3: CASGLAGDNGGEQFF
V: TRBV5-1; size: NA; CDR3: CASSQRQGRWETQYF
V: TRBV2; size: NA; CDR3: CASLGGRGQNIQYF
V: TRBV4-3; size: NA; CDR3: CASSQDTSGSAGELFF
V: TRBV7-8; size: NA; CDR3: CASSLGTANTEAFF
V: TRBV11-3; size: NA; CDR3: CASSLVVAGGGGDEQFF
V: TRBV6-1; size: NA; CDR3: CASSGSGVTGTDTQYF
V: TRBV11-3; size: NA; CDR3: CASSRRIGLSFDEQFF
V: TRBV3-1/TRBV3-2; size: NA; CDR3: CASSPPGRPNEKLFF
V: TRBV7-2; size: NA; CDR3: CASSLGGGRPKNIQYF
V: TRBV2; size: NA; CDR3: CASSENRQPQHF
V: TRBV12-5; size: once; CDR3: CASGLVAGGTYNEQFF
V: TRBV5-6; size: NA; CDR3: CASSFGGISFETQYF
V: TRBV2; size: once; CDR3: CASSGAGGRGEQYF
V: TRBV27; size: NA; CDR3: CASTLSGTGGINTEAFF
V: TRBV7-2; size: once; CDR3: CASSLDLHPGETQYF
V: TRBV18; size: NA; CDR3: CASSAGGSTNTGELFF
V: TRBV19; size: few; CDR3: CASIQQLLANYGYTF